One sample yielded the 23 T cell receptor beta chains listed below, sequenced in a study of memory CD4+ T cells and cytomegalovirus serostatus. The protocol was immunoSEQ multiplex PCR, while the TCRdb copy is restricted to in-frame clones and leaves out a portion. The data contain about 57,000 clones, around 79% of them singletons. The sort gate was single viable CD3+CD4+CD8-CD45RO+ cells for memory CD4+ T cells. Sequencing input: memory CD4+ T cells from blood. The receptors come from an adult in good health and CMV-seronegative.

This sequence joins TRBV5-6 and TRBJ2-5; D is possibly TRBD1 or TRBD2 (5 bases each). This CDR3 is built from 14 residues. V lost 5 bases and J lost 7, with 18 bases in between. Germline V gives CDR1 SGHDT, CDR2 YYEEEE. CDR3 nucleotide sequence: TGTGCCAGCAGACCTGGGACCACGGGTCGGACCCAGTACTTC. It codes for CASRPGTTGRTQYF. Using reference TRBV5-6 and TRBJ2-5 for the parts outside the CDR3, the full variable domain is DAGVTQSPTHLIKTRGQQVTLRCSPKSGHDTVSWYQQALGQGPQFIFQYYEEEERQRGNFPDRFSGHQFPNYSSELNVNALLLGDSALYLCASRPGTTGRTQYFGPGTRLLVL.

The chain employs TRBV15 and TRBJ1-1; D not resolved. Germline loops: CDR1 LNHNV, CDR2 YYDKDF (reference sequence). The CDR3 contains 14 residues. V shed 0 bases and J shed 11 bases, with 16 bases lying between them. In nucleotides, the CDR3 is TGTGCCACCAGCAGAGAATGGCGTTCGGGGTTCGCTTTCTTT. As protein: CATSREWRSGFAFF.

The genes are TRBV12-5 and TRBJ1-5; D might be TRBD1 (5 bases). Germline loops: CDR1 LGHNT, CDR2 FRNRAP. The CDR3 is 17 amino acids. Trimming shortened V by 4 bases and J by 0 bases, and 16 bases separated the two germline ends. CDR3 nucleotide sequence: TGTGCTAGTGGTTCCTCAGGGTACGGGATTAGCAATCAGCCCCAGCATTTT. Its translation is CASGSSGYGISNQPQHF. Full variable domain (outside the CDR3, taken from reference TRBV12-5 and TRBJ1-5): DARVTQTPRHKVTEMGQEVTMRCQPILGHNTVFWYRQTMMQGLELLAYFRNRAPLDDSGMPKDRFSAEMPDATLATLKIQPSEPRDSAVYFCASGSSGYGISNQPQHFGDGTRLSIL.

This clone is a singleton in its sample. V gene TRBV6-5 combines with J gene TRBJ1-1; D is unclear. The CDR3 has 13 amino acids. V was shortened by 7 bases and J by 1 base, with 10 bases between the two germline ends. The germline CDR1 and CDR2 sequences are MNHEY and SVGAGI. CDR3 DNA: TGTGCCAGCAACTACAGACAGAACACTGAAGCTTTCTTT. Amino acid sequence: CASNYRQNTEAFF.

J is TRBJ1-2 and V is TRBV19; 9 bases fit TRBD1. V shed 7 bases, J shed 7 bases, and the junction held 7 bases outside the gene matches. This CDR3 region has 13 residues. CDR1 and CDR2 (germline): LNHDA, SQIVND (reference sequence). In DNA, the CDR3 is TGTGCCAGTACCCTCGGGACAGGGCCTGGCTACACCTTC. This gives the protein CASTLGTGPGYTF.

V and J are TRBV7-2 and TRBJ2-7; D perhaps matches TRBD2 (6 bases). The CDR3 totals 15 residues. Germline assignment: CDR1 SGHTA and CDR2 FQGNSA. The V end was cut by 5 bases, the J end by 4 bases, with 18 bases between. The CDR3 coding sequence is TGTGCCAGCAGCCCGGGACTTCGGCCACCTTACGAGCAGTACTTC. Its protein product is CASSPGLRPPYEQYF.

The rearrangement uses TRBV5-1 and TRBJ2-2, with no clear D. Germline lookup yields CDR1 SGHRS and CDR2 YFSETQ. The ends were cut back, 0 bases at V and 3 bases at J, with 9 bases in the middle. This CDR3 region has 15 residues. This chain's CDR3 is CASSLGVVDTGELFF. As DNA, the CDR3 is TGCGCCAGCAGCTTGGGAGTGGTCGACACCGGGGAGCTGTTTTTT.

CDR3 DNA: TGCGCCAGCAGCCAAGAGCGGCAGTCCTACGAGCAGTACTTC. It is translated as CASSQERQSYEQYF. This sequence joins TRBV4-1 and TRBJ2-7, with D unclear. Germline values: CDR1 MGHRA, CDR2 YSYEKL. The CDR3 is 14 amino acids. The germline V and J ends were trimmed by 0 bases and 1 base, with 7 bases remaining between them.

This clone was found once. For the CDR3, the DNA is TGTGCCAGCTCACCTGGGACAGAGAGGAACACTGAAGCTTTCTTT. Amino acid sequence: CASSPGTERNTEAFF. This rearrangement joins TRBV18 to TRBJ1-1, with TRBD1 matching over 7 bases. This CDR3 is built from 15 residues. V was clipped by 3 bases and J by 1 base; unmatched bases: 5. The germline V gene encodes CDR1 KGHSH and CDR2 LQKENI.

This clone was seen a single time. The gene calls are TRBV6-6 and TRBJ1-4; D possibly corresponds to TRBD1 (5 bases). Germline V gives CDR1 MNHNY, CDR2 SVGAGI (reference sequence). The CDR3 sequence is 14 residues long. V was pared by 2 bases and J by 5 bases, with 9 bases between. Written as DNA, the CDR3 is TGTGCCAGCAGTTACCGGGGGAGGAATGAAAAACTGTTTTTT. Protein: CASSYRGRNEKLFF.

For the CDR3, the DNA is TGTGCCAGCAAAACCCCCGAAGGCTATGGCTACACCTTC. Amino acids: CASKTPEGYGYTF. V and J are TRBV5-4 and TRBJ1-2, with D unresolved. Trimming cost V 6 bases and J 4 bases, with 13 bases left between them. Germline V gene lookup returns CDR1 SGHNT and CDR2 YYREEE (reference sequence). The CDR3 sequence is 13 residues long.

This sequence joins TRBV30 and TRBJ2-1; tentatively, D is TRBD1 or TRBD2 (5 bases each). The germline CDR1 and CDR2 sequences are GTSNPN and SVGIG (reference sequence). Deletions cut 0 bases from V and 7 bases from J, with 10 bases between. The CDR3 totals 13 residues. CDR3 sequence reads: CAWSVGPLNEQFF. In nucleotides, the CDR3 is TGTGCCTGGAGTGTGGGACCACTTAATGAGCAGTTCTTC.

The V call is TRBV5-5, the J call TRBJ1-6; D ambiguous. CDR1 and CDR2 from the germline V gene are SGHKS and YYEKEE (reference sequence). The CDR3 length is 15 residues. V was trimmed by 2 bases and J by 3 bases, leaving 9 bases between them. The CDR3 reads CASSLGRNYNSPLHF. The CDR3 nucleotides read TGTGCCAGCAGCTTAGGCAGAAACTATAATTCACCCCTCCACTTT.

V gene TRBV7-9 combines with J gene TRBJ1-2, with D hard to call. Trimming left V 8 bases short and J 0 bases short, with 10 bases between. Per germline, CDR1 SEHNR and CDR2 FQNEAQ (reference sequence). The CDR3 is 13 residues long. CDR3 loop: CASSDGTNYGYTF. CDR3 nucleotide sequence: TGTGCCAGCTCCGACGGAACTAACTATGGCTACACCTTC.

The chain recombines TRBV5-6 with TRBJ2-2, with D perhaps matching TRBD2 (5 bases). The V end was cut by 6 bases, the J end by 5 bases, with 14 bases between. Germline loops: CDR1 SGHDT, CDR2 YYEEEE. CDR3 length: 14 amino acids. Here the CDR3 reads CASTLRGFTGELFF. CDR3 DNA: TGTGCCAGCACCCTGAGAGGGTTTACCGGGGAGCTGTTTTTT.

J is TRBJ1-5 and V is TRBV5-1, with a possible D match to TRBD1 (5 bases). The V and J ends lost 1 base and 7 bases respectively, with 15 bases between them. The CDR3 runs 15 residues. From germline, CDR1 is SGHRS and CDR2 YFSETQ. CDR3 residues: CASSLSPGMEQPQHF. The CDR3 nucleotides are TGCGCCAGCAGCTTGAGTCCAGGGATGGAGCAGCCCCAGCATTTT.

The J gene is TRBJ2-7, the V gene TRBV5-1; TRBD2 matches at 9 bases. Losses at the gene ends were 0 bases for V and 4 bases for J; bases not matched to a gene: 2. Germline CDR1 reads SGHRS; CDR2 reads YFSETQ. The CDR3 totals 14 residues. CDR3 residues: CASSLERGVYEQYF. The CDR3 coding sequence is TGCGCCAGCAGCTTGGAGCGGGGGGTGTACGAGCAGTACTTC.

The chain employs TRBV2 and TRBJ1-1; D is uncertain. Germline CDR1 and CDR2: SNHLY and FYNNEI. This CDR3 is 15 amino acids long. Trimming cost V 5 bases and J 2 bases, with 15 bases left between them. CDR3: CASSKRETINTEAFF. In DNA form, the CDR3 reads TGTGCCAGCAGTAAAAGGGAGACGATCAACACTGAAGCTTTCTTT.

The genes are TRBV18 and TRBJ2-7; 8 bases fit TRBD1. Trimming removed 2 bases from V and 3 bases from J; junction bases left unmatched: 3. This CDR3 contains 14 residues. Per the germline V gene, CDR1 is KGHSH and CDR2 is LQKENI. This chain's CDR3 is CASSPTGGNYEQYF. The CDR3 bases are TGTGCCAGCTCACCAACAGGGGGGAACTACGAGCAGTACTTC.

CDR3 loop: CASSKRGWTSTDTQYF. For the CDR3, the DNA is TGTGCCAGTAGCAAGAGAGGGTGGACTAGCACAGATACGCAGTATTTT. The chain recombines TRBV19 with TRBJ2-3, with D perhaps TRBD2 (5 bases). Germline assignment: CDR1 LNHDA and CDR2 SQIVND (reference sequence). This CDR3 is built from 16 residues. The V gene lost 6 bases and the J gene lost 0 bases, with 16 bases spanning the gap.

V usage is TRBV6-1 and J usage is TRBJ1-2; weak D call: TRBD1 (6 bases). Trimming removed 3 bases at V and 8 bases at J, with 16 bases between. The CDR3 runs to 14 residues. Germline V gene sequence: CDR1 MNHNS, CDR2 SASEGT. The CDR3 DNA reads TGTGCCAGCAGTGACCCCGAGGGGGGGCAGGGCTACACCTTC. The encoded protein is CASSDPEGGQGYTF.

The gene calls are TRBV5-4 and TRBJ2-3; D is uncertain. V shed 2 bases and J shed 3 bases, with 4 bases lying between them. Germline V gene data show CDR1 as SGHNT and CDR2 as YYREEE (reference sequence). The CDR3 has 12 amino acids. CDR3 residues: CASSLITDTQYF. In DNA form, the CDR3 reads TGTGCCAGCAGCTTAATTACAGATACGCAGTATTTT.

This chain joins TRBV6-5 and TRBJ1-3; D not resolved. Germline V gene lookup returns CDR1 MNHEY and CDR2 SVGAGI. The CDR3 spans 15 residues. Between the trimmed V and J ends, which lost 0 bases and 3 bases, there was a span of 9 bases. This CDR3 reads CASSYSSGNGNTIYF. Here the CDR3 DNA reads TGTGCCAGCAGTTACTCCAGCGGGAATGGAAACACCATATATTTT.